These 16 T cell receptor beta chains came from one sample sequenced in a study of sequential checkpoint blockade in melanoma. Indicated treatment: randomized to nivolumab then ipilimumab (arm A) or the reverse (arm B). Produced via immunoSEQ multiplex PCR; TCRdb's table is partial and in-frame only. Of under 25,000 clones in the sample, about 80% are singletons; the top ten hold around 35%. This specimen was CD8+ T cells sorted from blood (inferred from file names), taken from a patient given nivolumab and ipilimumab in sequence. The source of these receptors is a human donor with melanoma.

V and J are TRBV28 and TRBJ2-7; 8 nucleotides agree with TRBD1. In germline, CDR1 is MDHEN, CDR2 SYDVKM. The CDR3 spans 12 residues. V lost 2 bases, J lost 6 bases, and 0 bases stayed unmatched. CDR3: CASSLGQGEQYF. CDR3 coding DNA: TGTGCCAGCAGTTTAGGACAGGGCGAGCAGTACTTC.

This sequence joins TRBV28 and TRBJ1-2; D gene unclear. The CDR3 runs 13 residues. The germline gives CDR1 MDHEN, CDR2 SYDVKM. Deletions cut 5 bases from V and 3 bases from J, with 10 bases between. The CDR3 loop reads CASSERVDYGYTF. The CDR3 DNA reads as TGTGCCAGCAGTGAGAGGGTCGACTATGGCTACACCTTC.

The chain employs TRBV27 and TRBJ1-1; TRBD1 is a possible D gene (5 bases). CDR1 MNHEY and CDR2 SMNVEV come from the germline V gene (reference sequence). V was pared by 5 bases and J by 1 base, with 8 bases between. The length of the CDR3 is 13 residues. The CDR3 loop is CASSHGQNTEAFF. CDR3 bases: TGTGCCAGCAGTCATGGACAGAACACTGAAGCTTTCTTT.

The chain carries TRBV5-1 and TRBJ2-7, with D possibly matching TRBD2 (5 bases). CDR1 SGHRS and CDR2 YFSETQ come from the germline V gene. The V end lost 4 bases, the J end lost 0 bases, and 14 bases lay between the germline ends. This CDR3 is 15 amino acids long. The CDR3 protein is CASSIYGESSYEQYF. The CDR3 DNA is TGCGCCAGCAGCATCTATGGGGAGAGCTCCTACGAGCAGTACTTC.

A few counts support this clone. Its ends do not fully match the called genes, so a read error is possible. The chain joins TRBV5-5 to TRBJ2-7; a weak D match, TRBD1 (5 bases). CDR1 and CDR2 (germline): SGHKS, YYEKEE (reference sequence). CDR3 length: 17 amino acids. CDR3 nucleotides: TGCGCCAGCAGCCAAGATTTCGGCAGGGTAGGGTCCTACGAGCAGTACTTC. Protein product: CASSQDFGRVGSYEQYF.

The chain employs TRBV27 and TRBJ1-2, with D unresolved. V lost 7 bases to trimming and J lost 7 bases, with 16 bases between them. Germline assignment: CDR1 MNHEY and CDR2 SMNVEV (reference sequence). There are 13 residues in the CDR3. In nucleotides, the CDR3 is TGTGCCAGCACCCCAGGCGGGTCCGTTGGCTACACCTTC. Translation gives CASTPGGSVGYTF.

The J gene is TRBJ2-7, the V gene TRBV30; perhaps TRBD1 as D (5 bases). Between the trimmed V and J ends, which lost 0 bases and 0 bases, there was a span of 9 bases. The CDR3 sequence is 14 residues long. Germline-derived CDR1 and CDR2 are GTSNPN and SVGIG (reference sequence). The CDR3, as DNA: TGTGCCTGGAGTGTAAACACAGGCTCCTACGAGCAGTACTTC. Residues: CAWSVNTGSYEQYF. The full variable domain, in which reference TRBV30 and TRBJ2-7 provide the parts outside the CDR3, is SQTIHQWPATLVQPVGSPLSLECTVEGTSNPNLYWYRQAAGRGLQLLFYSVGIGQISSEVPQNLSASRPQDRQFILSSKKLLLSDSGFYLCAWSVNTGSYEQYFGPGTRLTVT.

The chain employs TRBV9 and TRBJ1-5; no reliable D call. Trimming left V 0 bases short and J 1 base short, with 5 bases between. In germline, CDR1 is SGDLS, CDR2 YYNGEE. The CDR3 has 14 residues. The CDR3 protein is CASSVAGSNQPQHF. Here the CDR3 DNA reads TGTGCCAGCAGCGTAGCCGGGAGCAATCAGCCCCAGCATTTT. Variable domain in full (rest from reference TRBV9 and TRBJ1-5): DSGVTQTPKHLITATGQRVTLRCSPRSGDLSVYWYQQSLDQGLQFLIQYYNGEERAKGNILERFSAQQFPDLHSELNLSSLELGDSALYFCASSVAGSNQPQHFGDGTRLSIL.

By share, this clone counts as medium-sized (0.01 to 0.1%). The gene calls are TRBV27 and TRBJ2-7; no clear D gene. The CDR3 length is 12 residues. V shed 5 bases and J shed 3 bases, with 8 bases lying between them. Germline CDR1 MNHEY, CDR2 SMNVEV (reference sequence). The CDR3 loop is CASSPPSYEQYF. The CDR3 nucleotides are TGTGCCAGCAGTCCCCCGAGCTACGAGCAGTACTTC.

V usage is TRBV7-9 and J usage is TRBJ1-6; 7 positions match TRBD1. This CDR3 contains 14 residues. With 1 base clipped from V and 7 bases from J, the junction kept 1 base outside the gene matches. Germline CDR1 reads SEHNR; CDR2 reads FQNEAQ (reference sequence). CDR3 in DNA: TGTGCCAGCAGCTTAGGCAGGGGGAATTCACCCCTCCACTTT. Translation: CASSLGRGNSPLHF.

The chain carries TRBV27 and TRBJ2-7; 8 nucleotides match TRBD2. Looked up from germline, CDR1 is MNHEY and CDR2 is SMNVEV (reference sequence). With 0 bases clipped from V and 2 bases from J, the junction kept 3 bases outside the gene matches. This CDR3 has 15 amino acids. CDR3 loop: CASSLSSGATYEQYF. DNA for the CDR3: TGTGCCAGCAGTTTATCTAGCGGGGCGACCTACGAGCAGTACTTC.

This rearrangement joins TRBV6-9 to TRBJ1-4; D unresolved. The CDR3 loop spans 13 amino acids. Germline V gene data show CDR1 as MNHGY and CDR2 as SVAAGI. V was pared by 9 bases and J by 8 bases, with 16 bases between. As DNA, the CDR3 is TGTGCCAGGGTGCCCCCGAGAGAAGAAAAACTGTTTTTT. Its protein is CARVPPREEKLFF.

V is TRBV13 and J is TRBJ1-2, with a possible D match to TRBD1 (6 bases). The V gene's germline CDR1 is PRHDT and CDR2 FYEKMQ (reference sequence). The CDR3 is 16 amino acids. V dropped 5 bases and J dropped 1 base, with 17 bases sitting between them. The CDR3 loop reads CASSGAGTQFNYGYTF. In DNA, the CDR3 is TGTGCCAGCAGCGGGGCCGGGACACAGTTTAACTATGGCTACACCTTC.

The chain employs TRBV5-5 and TRBJ2-7; D remains unclear. This CDR3 has 14 amino acids. Germline V gene sequence: CDR1 SGHKS, CDR2 YYEKEE (reference sequence). Trimming cost V 0 bases and J 5 bases, with 12 bases left between them. The CDR3 loop is CASSLAPSSHEQYF. The CDR3 nucleotides read TGTGCCAGCAGCTTGGCGCCTAGTTCCCACGAGCAGTACTTC.

The J gene is TRBJ1-2, the V gene TRBV28; D remains unclear. There are 15 residues in the CDR3. Germline CDR1 reads MDHEN; CDR2 reads SYDVKM. Between the trimmed V and J ends, which lost 4 bases and 8 bases, there was a span of 20 bases. The CDR3, as DNA: TGTGCCAGCAGTTCCCTCGAGACACAACTCTGGGGCTACACCTTC. It translates to CASSSLETQLWGYTF.

The chain employs TRBV6-5 and TRBJ1-2; 11 bases map to TRBD1. The CDR3 totals 15 residues. J gave up 3 bases and V 6 bases, and 6 bases lay outside the gene matches. Germline V gives CDR1 MNHEY, CDR2 SVGAGI. The CDR3 nucleotides are TGTGCCAGCAGGGGACAGGGGGAAGGGTACTATGGCTACACCTTC. Protein sequence: CASRGQGEGYYGYTF.